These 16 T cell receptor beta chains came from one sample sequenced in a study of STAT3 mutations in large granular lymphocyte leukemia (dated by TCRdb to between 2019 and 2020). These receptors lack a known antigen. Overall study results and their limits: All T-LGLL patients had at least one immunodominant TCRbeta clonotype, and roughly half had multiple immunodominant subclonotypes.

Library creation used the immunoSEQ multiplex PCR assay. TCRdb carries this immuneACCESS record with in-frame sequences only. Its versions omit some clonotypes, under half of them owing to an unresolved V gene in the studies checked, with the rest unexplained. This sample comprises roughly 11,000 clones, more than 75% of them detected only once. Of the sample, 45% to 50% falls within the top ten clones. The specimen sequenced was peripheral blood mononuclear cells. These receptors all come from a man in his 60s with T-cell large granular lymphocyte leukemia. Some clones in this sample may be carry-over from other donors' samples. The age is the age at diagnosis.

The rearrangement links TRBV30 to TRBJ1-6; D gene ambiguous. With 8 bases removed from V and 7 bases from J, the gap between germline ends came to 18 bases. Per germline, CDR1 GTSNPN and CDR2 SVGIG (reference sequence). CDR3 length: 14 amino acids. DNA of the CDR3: TGTGCCGTACGACCAACCAAGCAGAATTCACCCCTCCACTTT. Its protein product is CAVRPTKQNSPLHF.

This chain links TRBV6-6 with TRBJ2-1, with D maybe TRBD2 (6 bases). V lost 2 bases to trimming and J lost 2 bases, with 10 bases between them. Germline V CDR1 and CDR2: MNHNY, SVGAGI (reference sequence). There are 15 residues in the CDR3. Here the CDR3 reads CASSYEGGAYNEQFF. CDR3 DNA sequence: TGTGCCAGCAGTTACGAGGGCGGGGCCTACAATGAGCAGTTCTTC.

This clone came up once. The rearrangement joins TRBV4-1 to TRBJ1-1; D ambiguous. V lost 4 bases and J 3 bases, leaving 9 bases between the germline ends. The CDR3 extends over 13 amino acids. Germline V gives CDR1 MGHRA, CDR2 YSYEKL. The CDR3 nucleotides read TGCGCCAGCAGCCCCTCGGGTGACACTGAAGCTTTCTTT. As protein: CASSPSGDTEAFF.

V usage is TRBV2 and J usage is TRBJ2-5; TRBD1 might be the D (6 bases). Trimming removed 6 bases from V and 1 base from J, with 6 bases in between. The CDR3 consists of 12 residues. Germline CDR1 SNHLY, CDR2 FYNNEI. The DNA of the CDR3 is TGTGCCAGCAGGGACAGCCAAGAGACCCAGTACTTC. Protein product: CASRDSQETQYF.

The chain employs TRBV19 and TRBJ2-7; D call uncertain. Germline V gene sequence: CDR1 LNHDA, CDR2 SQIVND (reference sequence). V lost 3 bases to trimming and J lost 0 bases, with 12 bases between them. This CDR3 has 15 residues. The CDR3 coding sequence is TGTGCCAGTAGTATCGTCGGGTACCTCTCCTACGAGCAGTACTTC. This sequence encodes CASSIVGYLSYEQYF.

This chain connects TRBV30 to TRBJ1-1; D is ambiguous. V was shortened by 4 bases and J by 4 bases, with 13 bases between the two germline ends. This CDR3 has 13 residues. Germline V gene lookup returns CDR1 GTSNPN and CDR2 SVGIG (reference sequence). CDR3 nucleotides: TGTGCCTGGACCCGGGATCAGGTCACTGAAGCTTTCTTT. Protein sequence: CAWTRDQVTEAFF.

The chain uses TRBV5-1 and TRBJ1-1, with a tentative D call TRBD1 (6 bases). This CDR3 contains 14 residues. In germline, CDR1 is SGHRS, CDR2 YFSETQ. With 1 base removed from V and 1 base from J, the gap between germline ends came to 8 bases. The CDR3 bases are TGCGCCAGCAGCTTGAGGACAGCGAACACTGAAGCTTTCTTT. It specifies CASSLRTANTEAFF.

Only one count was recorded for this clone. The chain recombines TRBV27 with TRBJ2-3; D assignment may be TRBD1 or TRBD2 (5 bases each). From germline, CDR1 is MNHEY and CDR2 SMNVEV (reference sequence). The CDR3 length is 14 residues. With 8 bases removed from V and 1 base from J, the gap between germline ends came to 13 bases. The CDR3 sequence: CASATGTGTDTQYF. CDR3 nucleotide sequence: TGTGCCAGCGCAACCGGGACGGGCACAGATACGCAGTATTTT.

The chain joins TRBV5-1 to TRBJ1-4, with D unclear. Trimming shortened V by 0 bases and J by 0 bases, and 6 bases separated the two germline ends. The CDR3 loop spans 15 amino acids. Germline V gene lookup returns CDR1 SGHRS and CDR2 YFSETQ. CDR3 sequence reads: CASSLAPATNEKLFF. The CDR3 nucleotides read TGCGCCAGCAGCTTGGCACCCGCAACTAATGAAAAACTGTTTTTT.

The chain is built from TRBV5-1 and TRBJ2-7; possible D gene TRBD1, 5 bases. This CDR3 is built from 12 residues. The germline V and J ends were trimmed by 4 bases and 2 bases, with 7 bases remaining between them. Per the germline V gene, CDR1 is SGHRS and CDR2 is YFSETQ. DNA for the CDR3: TGCGCCAGCAGCGACAGTGCCTACGAGCAGTACTTC. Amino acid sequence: CASSDSAYEQYF.

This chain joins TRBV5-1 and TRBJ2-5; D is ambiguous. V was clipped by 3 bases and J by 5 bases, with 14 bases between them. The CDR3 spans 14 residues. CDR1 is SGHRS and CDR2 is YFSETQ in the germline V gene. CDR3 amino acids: CASSWGFRSETQYF. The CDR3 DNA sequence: TGCGCCAGCAGCTGGGGTTTTAGGTCGGAGACCCAGTACTTC.

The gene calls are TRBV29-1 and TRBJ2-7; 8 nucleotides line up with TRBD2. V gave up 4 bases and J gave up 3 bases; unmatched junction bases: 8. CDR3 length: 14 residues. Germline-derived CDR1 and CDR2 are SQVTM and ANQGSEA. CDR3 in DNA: TGCAGCGTTGGACGAGAGAGCGGGAGCTACGAGCAGTACTTC. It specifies CSVGRESGSYEQYF.

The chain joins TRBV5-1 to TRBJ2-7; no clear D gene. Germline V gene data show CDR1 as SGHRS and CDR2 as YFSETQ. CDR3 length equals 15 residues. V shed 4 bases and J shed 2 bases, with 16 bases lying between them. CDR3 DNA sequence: TGCGCCAGCAGCCCCCTCGACTTGACGACCTACGAGCAGTACTTC. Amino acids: CASSPLDLTTYEQYF. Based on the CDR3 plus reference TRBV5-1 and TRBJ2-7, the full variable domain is KAGVTQTPRYLIKTRGQQVTLSCSPISGHRSVSWYQQTPGQGLQFLFEYFSETQRNKGNFPGRFSGRQFSNSRSEMNVSTLELGDSALYLCASSPLDLTTYEQYFGPGTRLTVT.

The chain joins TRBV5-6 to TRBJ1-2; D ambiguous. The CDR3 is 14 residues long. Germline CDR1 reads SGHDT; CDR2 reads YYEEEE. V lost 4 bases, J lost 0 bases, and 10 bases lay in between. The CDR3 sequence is CASSPLWPNYGYTF. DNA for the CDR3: TGTGCCAGCAGCCCCTTATGGCCTAACTATGGCTACACCTTC.

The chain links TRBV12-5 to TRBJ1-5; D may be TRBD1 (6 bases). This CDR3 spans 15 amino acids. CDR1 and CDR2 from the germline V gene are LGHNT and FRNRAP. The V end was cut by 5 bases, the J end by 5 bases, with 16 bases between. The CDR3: CASGKQGGGDQPQHF. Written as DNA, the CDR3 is TGTGCTAGTGGTAAGCAGGGAGGGGGTGATCAGCCCCAGCATTTT.

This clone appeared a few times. Written as DNA, the CDR3 is TGTGCCAGTAGTGAGGGGACCGGAGGCGAGACCCAGTACTTC. Translated: CASSEGTGGETQYF. The gene calls are TRBV19 and TRBJ2-5, with D perhaps being TRBD1 or TRBD2 (5 bases each). CDR1 LNHDA and CDR2 SQIVND come from the germline V gene (reference sequence). Trimming took 5 bases from V and 5 from J, leaving 15 bases between them. The CDR3 consists of 14 residues.